Reported below is one T cell receptor beta chain. The CDR3 consists of 14 residues. Trimming removed 7 bases from V and 1 base from J, with 13 bases in between. Germline-derived CDR1 and CDR2 are SGHAT and FQNNGV. The entry originates in a study of CD8+ T cells in alopecia areata. As for treatment: oral pan-JAK inhibitor, 5-10 mg twice daily. cDNA prepared by RNA extraction and subsequent reverse transcription served as the template for sequencing. Assay used: immunoSEQ multiplex PCR; TCRdb lists only in-frame clones, some missing. The profile shows about 130,000 clones, 45% to 60% of them singletons. The chain has TRBV11-2 and TRBJ2-5; D not resolved. The sequencing here drew on CD8+ T cells sorted from blood, taken at week 4, from a patient treated with tofacitinib. The source is a human donor with alopecia areata. The CDR3 nucleotides read TGTGCCAGCACCGATGCCGGGTCCCAAGAGACCCAGTACTTC. This sequence encodes CASTDAGSQETQYF.